Each of the 7 T cell receptor beta chains below was sequenced from the same sample in a study of T cell repertoires in cytomegalovirus infection. MiXCR was run by TCRdb on the reads, yielding one entry per CDR3 protein. The sample holds nearly 450,000 distinct CDR3 sequences; 25% to 40% are singletons and the top ten take about an eighth. Sequencing input: PBMCs. Source of these receptors: a human donor in good health (CMV status not recorded). Some clones in this sample may be carry-over from other donors' samples.

This chain joins TRBV2 and TRBJ1-1; TRBD1 agrees at 8 bases. The germline CDR1 and CDR2 sequences are SNHLY and FYNNEI. The CDR3 consists of 11 residues. Losses at the gene ends were 6 bases for V and 10 bases for J; bases not matched to a gene: 4. CDR3 sequence reads: CASRGQVGAFF. CDR3 nucleotides: TGTGCCAGCAGGGGACAGGTGGGAGCTTTCTTT.

V gene TRBV7-6 combines with J gene TRBJ2-1; D gene unclear. Per the germline V gene, CDR1 is SGHVS and CDR2 is FNYEAQ. V dropped 2 bases and J dropped 2 bases, with 16 bases sitting between them. This CDR3 has 17 residues. Written as DNA, the CDR3 is TGTGCCAGCAGCTTAAAGTTGTCAGCTTCACCCTACAATGAGCAGTTCTTC. It is translated as CASSLKLSASPYNEQFF.

This clonotype occurred a few times. V gene TRBV6-1 combines with J gene TRBJ2-5; possibly TRBD1 or TRBD2 for D (7 bases each). Trimming removed 11 bases from V and 3 bases from J, with 22 bases in between. The CDR3 consists of 15 residues. Germline CDR1 is MNHNS and CDR2 is SASEGT. DNA of the CDR3: TGTGCCTCCCAGGGGATCGCAGGGGGGGAAGAGACCCAGTACTTC. It codes for CASQGIAGGEETQYF.

The chain combines TRBV2 with TRBJ1-1, with D possibly TRBD1 on 5 matching bases. V was pared by 4 bases and J by 1 base, with 16 bases between. The CDR3 runs to 16 residues. Germline CDR1 is SNHLY and CDR2 is FYNNEI. The CDR3 spells CASSGTTLGRNTEAFF. The CDR3 coding sequence is TGTGCCAGCAGTGGGACTACACTGGGGCGGAACACTGAAGCTTTCTTT. Using reference TRBV2 and TRBJ1-1 for the parts outside the CDR3, the full variable domain is EPEVTQTPSHQVTQMGQEVILRCVPISNHLYFYWYRQILGQKVEFLVSFYNNEISEKSEIFDDQFSVERPDGSNFTLKIRSTKLEDSAMYFCASSGTTLGRNTEAFFGQGTRLTVV.

This clonotype was observed at least ten times. The V and J genes are TRBV2 and TRBJ2-1; 8 nucleotides align to TRBD2. CDR3 length equals 18 residues. Germline V gene lookup returns CDR1 SNHLY and CDR2 FYNNEI. V shed 3 bases, J shed 7 bases, and the junction held 17 bases outside the gene matches. CDR3 DNA sequence: TGTGCCAGCAGTGAGATCCAACTGGCGGGGGGCCCCTCGAATGAGCAGTTCTTC. Protein product: CASSEIQLAGGPSNEQFF.

As to this clonotype: The CDR3 carries no conserved terminal phenylalanine or tryptophan, so it likely arises from a read error. The chain links TRBV6-6 to TRBJ2-2; no reliable D call. Germline CDR1 MNHNY, CDR2 SVGAGI (reference sequence). The CDR3 runs 14 residues. Between the trimmed V and J ends, which lost 0 bases and 11 bases, there was a span of 13 bases. In DNA form, the CDR3 reads TGTGCCAGCAGTTACTCGACTGTTACCGTTGAGCTGTTTGTT. This codes for CASSYSTVTVELFV.

The sample holds many counts of this clonotype. J is TRBJ1-6 and V is TRBV25-1; D is undetermined. Germline CDR1 reads MGHDK; CDR2 reads SYGVNS. V gave up 2 bases and J gave up 0 bases, with 8 bases separating them. This CDR3 is 16 amino acids long. CDR3 in DNA: TGTGCCAGCAGTGAACGGGCGAGCTCCTATAATTCACCCCTCCACTTT. Translated, it gives CASSERASSYNSPLHF.